This T cell receptor beta chain derives from a study of long-term antiretroviral therapy in people with HIV (dated by TCRdb to 2022 to 2024). Broadly, across the study: The earliest samples were collected approximately a decade before the 2015 WHO recommendation for immediate ART, a period when ART was typically delayed until CD4 counts fell. Whether ART initiation and durable HIV suppression were associated with changes in peripheral blood TRB repertoire composition and diversity was tested in a retrospective serial study. From a few dozen adults with confirmed HIV infection, the cohort provided approximately 210 cryopreserved PBMC samples, gathered serially across a mean of about 6 years (range 1-12). About two fifths of the roughly 30 participants with HIV were female. No cross-contamination during QIAcube processing was seen in test extractions of a monoclonal T-cell line run alongside 33 polyclonal samples.

The immunoSEQ hsTCRB v3.0 assay was used at survey level resolution to sequence the TRB variable region. A depth of about 40,000-55,000 T-cell genomes per sample was targeted for TRB sequencing. Pooled TRB libraries were sequenced on an Illumina MiSeq with a v3 150-cycle kit. The source study handled its data this way. Repertoire analysis was performed in R inside a reproducible Nextflow workflow that covered QC, data transformation and analysis. Custom analyses were implemented in LymphoSeq2, an R package for AIRR-Seq data exploration. Several samples yielding fewer than 5000 total TRB sequences were excluded, leaving over 150 analyzed HIV repertoires. Among the 180 or so HIV repertoires that were kept, 59 were collected before ART initiation and roughly 130 were collected after ART initiation. Repertoires were downsampled to 5000 TRB nucleotide sequences, and summary statistics were averaged over 100 downsampling iterations. Only TRB sequences with CDR3 regions of at least seven amino acids were retained for analysis. Two measures captured diversity: a Shannon entropy-derived clonality score and the Gini coefficient. In repertoire networks, the top 5000 CDR3 amino acid sequences were linked whenever an edit distance of one separated two sequences. GLIPH2 predicted antigen specificity groups and MHC restriction for TRB CDR3 amino acid sequences. CDR3 amino acid sequences were matched against VDJdb and McPAS-TCR to flag known CMV, EBV, HIV or tissue antigen associations. Pre-ART, post-ART and control groups were compared with Wilcoxon signed-rank tests and Holm-Bonferroni correction. TCRdb mirrors the immuneACCESS table, restricted to in-frame sequences. Some clones are absent from its copies; in checked studies, under half trace to an unresolved V gene, and the reason for the others is unknown. Clonal size and the V and J genes are those of that table, whereas D and trimming came from the DNA. Across this sample there are under 45,000 clones, with about 80% seen only once. Of the sample, about 6% is held by the ten largest clones.

General findings and caveats noted by the study authors: The samples were dated from the mid-2000s to the late 2010s, and the ART regimens that were used may be less effective than current ART regimens. Because pre-ART samples had limited cell numbers, profiling was done on unsorted PBMC rather than on sorted CD4+ and CD8+ T cells. Starting ART was linked to a significant rise in TRB diversity, yet even after long-term ART the diversity remained significantly lower than in transplant donor controls. Narrower CDR3 length ranges were observed in HIV repertoires than in controls, and an antigen-experienced repertoire with only a slight naive shift after ART was suggested by the network structure. No data were available on ART adherence, viral resistance or therapy changes, limiting inferences about post-ART repertoire changes. Owing to limited PBMC availability, only the TCR beta chain was sequenced, without alpha chain pairing. Expanded TRB clones identified before ART initiation dominated the repertoire across all time points, though the dominance fluctuated and decreased in many PLHIV after ART.

The CDR3 holds 12 amino acids from the cysteine to the phenylalanine. CDR3 DNA only is kept here, 36 bases in frame from base 1. The germline V gene (reference sequence) provides CDR1 LNHDA and CDR2 SQIVND. The V end loses 5 bases and the J end loses 5 bases, and a stretch of 10 bases separates them. A few counts support this clone. The clone's antigen remains unknown. The record has no base qualities; no much larger clone is one base away. To be included, a participant needed at least one PBMC sample from before ART initiation plus at least two post-ART samples. All participants with HIV were treated in the United States of America. Cryopreserved samples of about 0.9-11 million PBMC were thawed and washed before DNA extraction. At the time of the earliest PBMC sample, participants with HIV were aged between roughly 20 and 60 years. PBMC samples were contributed by each participant from 1-4 timepoints before ART initiation and 2-8 timepoints after ART initiation, with a median of 7 samples. Serial HIV viral load, CD4+ T-cell count, ART history and demographic data were obtained for every participant. Using a Qiagen kit on a QIAcube, genomic DNA was extracted from unsorted PBMC, with samples processed in batches of 12.

This sequence uses TRBV19 and TRBJ2-7, with the D segment identity uncertain. The starting material was unsorted PBMCs, obtained 3.4 years after starting antiretroviral therapy. The receptor was derived from a young man with HIV. CDR3 protein: CASSSSAHEQYF. In nucleotides, the sequence is TGTGCCAGTAGTTCCTCAGCGCACGAGCAGTACTTC.